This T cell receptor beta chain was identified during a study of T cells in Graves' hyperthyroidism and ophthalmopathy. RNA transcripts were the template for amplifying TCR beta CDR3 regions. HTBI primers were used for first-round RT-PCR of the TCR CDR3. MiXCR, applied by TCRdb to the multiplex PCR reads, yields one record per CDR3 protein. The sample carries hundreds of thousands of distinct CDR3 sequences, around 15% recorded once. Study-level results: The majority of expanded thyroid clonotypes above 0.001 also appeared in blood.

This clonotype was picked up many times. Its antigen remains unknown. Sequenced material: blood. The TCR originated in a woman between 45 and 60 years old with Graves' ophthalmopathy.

This CDR3 reads CASSGEETQYF. As DNA, the CDR3 is TGTGCCAGCAGTGGTGAGGAAACCCAGTACTTC. The J gene is TRBJ2-5, the V gene TRBV2; D call uncertain. This CDR3 comprises 11 residues. Germline V CDR1 and CDR2: SNHLY, FYNNEI. Trimming shortened V by 4 bases and J by 8 bases, and 8 bases separated the two germline ends.